The 30 T cell receptor beta chains in this list originate from one sample, sequenced in a study of cytomegalovirus exposure and HLA in healthy donors. PCR employed 60 Vbeta and 13 Jbeta primers. Libraries were prepared by immunoSEQ multiplex PCR; TCRdb keeps only in-frame clonotypes and omits some of them. The sample lists approximately 200,000 clones, about 80% occurring once. Material for sequencing was PBMCs. The receptors here all came from a woman aged 18-30 years in good health and CMV-seropositive.

This clone was picked up one time. The gene calls are TRBV19 and TRBJ2-2, with 8 bases identical to TRBD2. This CDR3 region has 16 residues. V trimming: 5 bases; J trimming: 7 bases; junction bases outside the gene matches: 12. From germline, CDR1 is LNHDA and CDR2 SQIVND (reference sequence). The CDR3 is CASSPFGGAAGGELFF. In nucleotides, the CDR3 is TGTGCCAGTAGTCCGTTCGGGGGGGCCGCGGGCGGGGAGCTGTTTTTT.

The V call is TRBV19, the J call TRBJ2-1; 9 bases fit TRBD2. The length of the CDR3 is 12 residues. CDR1 LNHDA and CDR2 SQIVND come from the germline V gene (reference sequence). The CDR3 spells CSAGLAWDEQFF. DNA for the CDR3: TGTTCGGCGGGACTAGCTTGGGATGAGCAGTTCTTC.

V usage is TRBV6-1 and J usage is TRBJ1-2; 9 bases are a match to TRBD1. With 6 bases clipped from V and 6 bases from J, the junction kept 11 bases outside the gene matches. Germline loops: CDR1 MNHNS, CDR2 SASEGT. The CDR3 runs 15 residues. For the CDR3, the DNA is TGTGCCAGCAGGGGACGGGACAGGGCGGGCGATGGCTACACCTTC. It specifies CASRGRDRAGDGYTF.

V gene TRBV4-2 combines with J gene TRBJ1-2; 7 bases match TRBD1. The V gene's germline CDR1 is LGHNA and CDR2 YNFKEQ. CDR3 size: 15 residues. V lost 3 bases to trimming and J lost 5 bases; unmatched junction nucleotides: 9. CDR3 sequence: CASSQAGQFRYGYTF. CDR3 coding DNA: TGTGCCAGCAGCCAGGCGGGACAGTTCCGATATGGCTACACCTTC.

Only one count was recorded for this clone. The chain recombines TRBV11-2 with TRBJ2-1; D may be TRBD1 (6 bases). V shed 8 bases and J shed 1 base, with 15 bases lying between them. The CDR3 totals 15 residues. From germline, CDR1 is SGHAT and CDR2 FQNNGV. CDR3 nucleotide sequence: TGTGCCAGCGGGGGCCAACAGGTTTCCTACAATGAGCAGTTCTTC. Amino acid sequence: CASGGQQVSYNEQFF.

The chain recombines TRBV29-1 with TRBJ2-7; D possibly corresponds to TRBD2 (5 bases). With 7 bases removed from V and 9 bases from J, the gap between germline ends came to 16 bases. The V gene's germline CDR1 is SQVTM and CDR2 ANQGSEA. This CDR3 is 11 amino acids long. This CDR3 reads CSALIAAGQYF. The DNA for the CDR3 is TGCAGCGCTTTGATCGCGGCGGGGCAGTACTTC.

The V gene is TRBV11-2, the J gene TRBJ2-7, with TRBD2 as a possible D gene (7 bases). The V gene lost 4 bases and the J gene lost 3 bases, with 16 bases spanning the gap. This CDR3 comprises 15 residues. CDR1 is SGHAT and CDR2 is FQNNGV in the germline V gene. The CDR3 region is CASSWEGGALYEQYV. The CDR3 coding sequence is TGTGCCAGCAGCTGGGAGGGGGGGGCACTCTACGAGCAGTACGTC.

V usage is TRBV4-3 and J usage is TRBJ2-5; D might be TRBD2 (5 bases). Trimming left V 1 base short and J 5 bases short, with 23 bases between. In germline, CDR1 is LGHNA, CDR2 YSLEER. This CDR3 spans 18 amino acids. In DNA form, the CDR3 reads TGCGCCAGCAGCCAAGCGCCCGTTGCAGCGGCCCGTCGGGAGACCCAGTACTTC. Translation: CASSQAPVAAARRETQYF.

This clone was found once. The chain links TRBV5-4 to TRBJ2-7, with 13 positions matching TRBD2. CDR3 length equals 15 residues. Germline assignment: CDR1 SGHNT and CDR2 YYREEE (reference sequence). V was clipped by 3 bases and J by 8 bases; unmatched bases: 8. The CDR3 nucleotides read TGTGCCAGCAGCTCCAGGACTAGCGGGGGCCCTCAGCAGTACTTC. This encodes CASSSRTSGGPQQYF. The full variable domain, in which reference TRBV5-4 and TRBJ2-7 provide the parts outside the CDR3, is ETGVTQSPTHLIKTRGQQVTLRCSSQSGHNTVSWYQQALGQGPQFIFQYYREEENGRGNFPPRFSGLQFPNYSSELNVNALELDDSALYLCASSSRTSGGPQQYFGPGTRLTVT.

This chain joins TRBV7-3 and TRBJ2-3; 7 bases match TRBD2. After removal of 5 bases from V and 7 bases from J, the junction contained 12 bases not matched to a gene. The CDR3 spans 15 residues. The germline CDR1 and CDR2 sequences are SGHTA and FQGTGA. CDR3 amino acids: CASSGGGVEYNTQYF. In nucleotides, the CDR3 is TGTGCCAGCAGCGGCGGGGGAGTGGAGTACAATACGCAGTATTTT.

The J gene is TRBJ2-7, the V gene TRBV5-4, with 8 bases matching TRBD1. This CDR3 contains 14 residues. Per the germline V gene, CDR1 is SGHNT and CDR2 is YYREEE (reference sequence). V shed 4 bases, J shed 5 bases, and the junction held 8 bases outside the gene matches. The CDR3 is CASSQRTGRNEQYF. The CDR3 coding sequence is TGTGCCAGCAGCCAACGGACAGGGAGGAACGAGCAGTACTTC. Using reference TRBV5-4 and TRBJ2-7 for the parts outside the CDR3, the full variable domain is ETGVTQSPTHLIKTRGQQVTLRCSSQSGHNTVSWYQQALGQGPQFIFQYYREEENGRGNFPPRFSGLQFPNYSSELNVNALELDDSALYLCASSQRTGRNEQYFGPGTRLTVT.

This chain uses TRBV7-9 with TRBJ1-2; a possible D gene is TRBD1 (6 bases). Germline CDR1 reads SEHNR; CDR2 reads FQNEAQ (reference sequence). V shed 5 bases and J shed 12 bases, with 16 bases lying between them. There are 12 residues in the CDR3. The DNA for the CDR3 is TGTGCCAGCAGCCACCCTCAGGGGAGTGACACCTTC. Amino acid sequence: CASSHPQGSDTF.

There are a few counts of this clone. The chain links TRBV5-1 to TRBJ1-6; the D gene is possibly TRBD1 (5 bases). Germline assignment: CDR1 SGHRS and CDR2 YFSETQ. CDR3 size: 15 residues. Trimming took 4 bases from V and 9 from J, leaving 17 bases between them. Written as DNA, the CDR3 is TGCGCCAGCAGCCCCGACGGCGGGGGAGGTTCACCCCTCCACTTT. It codes for CASSPDGGGGSPLHF. Full variable domain (outside the CDR3, taken from reference TRBV5-1 and TRBJ1-6): KAGVTQTPRYLIKTRGQQVTLSCSPISGHRSVSWYQQTPGQGLQFLFEYFSETQRNKGNFPGRFSGRQFSNSRSEMNVSTLELGDSALYLCASSPDGGGGSPLHFGNGTRLTVT.

J is TRBJ1-1 and V is TRBV2; 7 bases agree with TRBD1. After removal of 8 bases from V and 9 bases from J, the junction contained 15 bases not matched to a gene. The CDR3 covers 14 residues. The germline V gene encodes CDR1 SNHLY and CDR2 FYNNEI. This CDR3 reads CASGERTGETQAFF. The DNA for the CDR3 is TGTGCCAGCGGGGAACGGACAGGTGAGACTCAAGCTTTCTTT.

Concerning this clone: Other DNA sequences from this sample encode an identical CDR3 as well. The rearrangement uses TRBV5-6 and TRBJ1-1; maybe TRBD1 (6 bases). The V gene's germline CDR1 is SGHDT and CDR2 YYEEEE. Deletions cut 3 bases from V and 3 bases from J, with 12 bases between. CDR3 length: 14 residues. In nucleotides, the CDR3 is TGTGCCAGCAGCTCCCAGGGGTCGGACACTGAAGCTTTCTTT. Translated, it gives CASSSQGSDTEAFF.

The V call is TRBV18, the J call TRBJ1-6; 8 positions agree with TRBD1. V dropped 6 bases and J dropped 3; count of bases not matched to a gene: 4. The CDR3 runs to 15 residues. Germline V gene data show CDR1 as KGHSH and CDR2 as LQKENI. The CDR3 sequence is CASSPDRGYNSPLHF. The CDR3 DNA reads TGTGCCAGCTCCCCTGACAGGGGCTATAATTCACCCCTCCACTTT.

The rearrangement uses TRBV19 and TRBJ2-5; 11 nucleotides agree with TRBD2. The CDR3 is 15 residues long. V lost 2 bases to trimming and J lost 2 bases; unmatched junction nucleotides: 1. The germline V gene encodes CDR1 LNHDA and CDR2 SQIVND (reference sequence). The CDR3 loop reads CASSILAGGQETQYF. The CDR3 nucleotides read TGTGCCAGTAGTATACTAGCGGGAGGACAAGAGACCCAGTACTTC.

CDR3 in amino acids: CASSYESTDTQYF. CDR3 DNA sequence: TGTGCCAGCAGTTACGAGAGCACAGATACGCAGTATTTT. The J gene is TRBJ2-3, the V gene TRBV6-6; D call uncertain. CDR1 is MNHNY and CDR2 is SVGAGI in the germline V gene (reference sequence). With 2 bases removed from V and 0 bases from J, the gap between germline ends came to 3 bases. This CDR3 is built from 13 residues.

This clone was picked up a small number of times. The V gene is TRBV5-4, the J gene TRBJ2-3, with 15 positions matching TRBD2. The trim removed 7 bases at V and 2 bases at J, leaving 2 bases unmatched. Germline V gene data show CDR1 as SGHNT and CDR2 as YYREEE (reference sequence). This CDR3 region has 15 residues. In nucleotides, the CDR3 is TGTGCCAGCGGGACTAGCGGGGGGTACACAGATACGCAGTATTTT. This translates into CASGTSGGYTDTQYF.

The chain has TRBV5-5 and TRBJ1-4; 9 bases fit TRBD1. V trimming: 1 base; J trimming: 2 bases; junction bases outside the gene matches: 9. CDR1 SGHKS and CDR2 YYEKEE come from the germline V gene (reference sequence). This CDR3 contains 18 residues. The CDR3 region is CASSLYSGQGGTNEKLFF. CDR3 sequence (DNA): TGTGCCAGCAGCTTGTACTCGGGACAGGGAGGCACTAATGAAAAACTGTTTTTT. The whole variable domain, remainder taken from reference TRBV5-5 and TRBJ1-4, is DAGVTQSPTHLIKTRGQQVTLRCSPISGHKSVSWYQQVLGQGPQFIFQYYEKEERGRGNFPDRFSARQFPNYSSELNVNALLLGDSALYLCASSLYSGQGGTNEKLFFGSGTQLSVL.

This chain links TRBV5-5 with TRBJ2-2, with a weak D call TRBD1 (6 bases). V dropped 3 bases and J dropped 5 bases, with 14 bases sitting between them. The CDR3 is made up of 15 amino acids. The V gene's germline CDR1 is SGHKS and CDR2 YYEKEE (reference sequence). In nucleotides, the CDR3 is TGTGCCAGCAGCTCTTCGACAGGAGGAACCGGGGAGCTGTTTTTT. Encoded protein: CASSSSTGGTGELFF.

In its sample, this clone was seen a few times. CDR3 protein: CASSAHEGNTEAFF. Here the CDR3 DNA reads TGTGCCAGCAGTGCTCACGAGGGGAACACTGAAGCTTTCTTT. The rearrangement links TRBV2 to TRBJ1-1; D gene uncertain. The length of the CDR3 is 14 residues. In germline, CDR1 is SNHLY, CDR2 FYNNEI. Trimming shortened V by 4 bases and J by 1 base, and 10 bases separated the two germline ends.

This rearrangement joins TRBV28 to TRBJ1-6, with D possibly being TRBD1 (6 bases). This CDR3 has 15 amino acids. Looked up from germline, CDR1 is MDHEN and CDR2 is SYDVKM. V was clipped by 5 bases and J by 4 bases, with 12 bases between them. Here the CDR3 reads CASSTGQLYNSPLHF. As DNA, the CDR3 is TGTGCCAGCAGTACAGGACAGCTGTATAATTCACCCCTCCACTTT.

This chain joins TRBV11-3 and TRBJ1-1; the D is unclear. Trimming pared 4 bases from V and 3 bases from J, leaving 6 bases between. Germline CDR1 is SGHNT and CDR2 is YENEEA. There are 12 residues in the CDR3. CDR3 DNA sequence: TGTGCCAGCAGCTCTTCAGACACTGAAGCTTTCTTT. Its protein is CASSSSDTEAFF.

V is TRBV27 and J is TRBJ2-3, with TRBD2 matching 12 bases. This CDR3 comprises 16 residues. V shed 5 bases, J shed 3 bases, and the junction held 6 bases outside the gene matches. Germline V lookup: CDR1 MNHEY, CDR2 SMNVEV (reference sequence). CDR3 nucleotide sequence: TGTGCCAGCAGTCCCCTAGCGGGGGGGCTAACAGATACGCAGTATTTT. This sequence encodes CASSPLAGGLTDTQYF.

The chain combines TRBV6-6 with TRBJ1-6; D not resolved. Trimming removed 2 bases from V and 9 bases from J, with 17 bases in between. Germline CDR1 MNHNY, CDR2 SVGAGI (reference sequence). The CDR3 totals 16 residues. This chain's CDR3 is CASSYSGSLRGSPLHF. CDR3 nucleotide sequence: TGTGCCAGCAGTTACAGCGGGTCCCTAAGAGGTTCACCCCTCCACTTT.

The rearrangement joins TRBV5-1 to TRBJ2-7, with D perhaps matching TRBD1 (6 bases). The CDR3 totals 14 residues. Germline-derived CDR1 and CDR2 are SGHRS and YFSETQ. V gave up 3 bases and J gave up 5 bases, with 15 bases separating them. Here the CDR3 reads CASSWGITGNEQYF. The CDR3 nucleotides are TGCGCCAGCAGCTGGGGGATAACAGGGAACGAGCAGTACTTC.

This chain connects TRBV7-9 to TRBJ2-5, with 8 bases fitting TRBD2. Germline CDR1 SEHNR, CDR2 FQNEAQ (reference sequence). CDR3 length: 13 residues. V lost 3 bases to trimming and J lost 4 bases; unmatched junction nucleotides: 1. The CDR3 spells CASSFGGGETQYF. The CDR3 DNA reads as TGTGCCAGCAGCTTCGGGGGGGGAGAGACCCAGTACTTC.

This clone is a singleton in its sample. The chain links TRBV10-1 to TRBJ2-7; 9 bases match TRBD1. Germline CDR1 and CDR2: WNHNN and SYGVQD (reference sequence). The J segment lost 3 bases and the V segment lost 2 bases, leaving 5 bases of the junction unmatched. The CDR3 is 15 amino acids. DNA of the CDR3: TGCGCCAGCAGTGAGCGACTGACAGGGGGCTACGAGCAGTACGTC. It is translated as CASSERLTGGYEQYV.

This clone was seen a handful of times. This chain joins TRBV19 and TRBJ1-5, with D uncertain. Deletions cut 11 bases from V and 6 bases from J, with 23 bases between. Germline CDR1 LNHDA, CDR2 SQIVND (reference sequence). CDR3 length: 15 amino acids. In DNA, the CDR3 is TGTGCCTGTTCCTTGGGGAGGAGCTCGAGTCAGCCCCAGCATTTT. Translated: CACSLGRSSSQPQHF.